This T cell receptor beta chain comes out of a study of blood T cell repertoires in COVID-19 (dated by TCRdb to about 2020). As for the study more broadly: Samples covering the acute and convalescent phases of COVID-19 were provided by collaborators in the United States, Italy and Spain. The prospective study material was composed of cDNA or gDNA derived from T cells, B-cell-depleted T cells, or PBMCs. The dataset comprised deeply sampled blood TCRbeta repertoires from subjects exposed to, actively infected with, or recovered from COVID-19. A freely available public database, intended as a resource for researchers studying the immune response to SARS-CoV-2, is where the repertoires were released. The samples were drawn from the first 160 participants of the ongoing ImmuneRACE study and from 950 to 1,500 subjects provided by 6 global collaborators. Sample metadata almost always included a de-identified subject ID, COVID-19 status, age in years and sex. Where HLA class I and class II types were available, the types were taken from metadata supplied by the sample provider, not from assay-based typing.

TCRbeta CDR3 regions were amplified from genomic DNA using the immunoSEQ Assay, a bias-controlled multiplex PCR. In the authors' own workflow: The number of nucleated cells in each sample was estimated by amplification of reference gene primers within the assay. To quantify the absolute abundance of each unique TCRbeta CDR3 rearrangement, sequence reads were collapsed and filtered. For each sample, productive Simpson clonality was calculated as the square root of Simpson's diversity index across productive rearrangements. Here the immuneACCESS table is served through TCRdb, limited to in-frame sequences with V and J called. Missing clones are a known gap in these copies; in checked studies unresolved V genes cover under half, and the rest lacks a known reason. V and J calls and clone size follow that table, whereas D and trimming were derived from the DNA. The table for this sample lists approximately 120,000 clones; 80% to 90% of them were counted only once. The ten top clones hold around 13% of the sample.

For CDR1 and CDR2, the germline V gene lists SGHDN and FVKESK. Including cysteine and phenylalanine, the CDR3 has 17 amino acids. Just the 51-base CDR3 DNA is kept, in frame starting at base 1. The junction carries 18 bases between V and J, which are trimmed by 0 bases and 4 bases respectively. Each collaborating institution followed its own protocols to collect whole blood in K2EDTA tubes. Collaborator samples were shipped for TCRbeta analysis as frozen whole blood, isolated PBMCs, or DNA extracted from either sample type. As for this clone: Its antigen is unknown. Nothing much larger sits one base from this clone, and base qualities are not available.

Overall study outcomes, separate from this receptor: The quantity of clinical and demographic metadata differed by source and by participant and was supplied without curation.

Sequenced input: peripheral blood. The sequence joins TRBV14 to TRBJ1-2; possibly the D gene is TRBD1, per 6 matching bases. The TCR sequence derives from a human donor in a cohort sampled during active COVID-19. The encoded CDR3 is CASSQDHRQGLGYGYTF. In nucleotide form, the sequence is TGTGCCAGCAGCCAAGATCACCGGCAGGGGCTGGGCTATGGCTACACCTTC.